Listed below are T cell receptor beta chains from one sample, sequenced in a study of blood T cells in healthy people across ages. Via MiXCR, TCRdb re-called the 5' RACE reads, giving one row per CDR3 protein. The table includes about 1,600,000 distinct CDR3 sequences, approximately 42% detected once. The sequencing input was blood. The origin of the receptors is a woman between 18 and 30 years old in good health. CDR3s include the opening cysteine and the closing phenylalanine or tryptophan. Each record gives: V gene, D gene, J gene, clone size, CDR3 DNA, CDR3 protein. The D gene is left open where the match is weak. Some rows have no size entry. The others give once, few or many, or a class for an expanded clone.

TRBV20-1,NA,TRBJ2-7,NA,TGCAGTGCTAGATTCGAAGACTACGAGCAGTACTTC,CSARFEDYEQYF
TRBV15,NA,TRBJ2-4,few,TGTGCCACCAGCAGAGAAGCGGGAAACATTCAGTACTTC,CATSREAGNIQYF
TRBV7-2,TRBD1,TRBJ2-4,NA,TGTGCCAGCAGCCCCCAGACAGGGGGCTTAAACATTCAGTACTTC,CASSPQTGGLNIQYF
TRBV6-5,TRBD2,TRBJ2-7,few,TGTGCCAGCAGTTACTCGACTCTAGCGGGGGTCTACGAGCAGTACTTC,CASSYSTLAGVYEQYF
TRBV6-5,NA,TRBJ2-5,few,TGTGCCAGCAGAGTTAGCGGTTCACAAGAGACCCAGTACTTC,CASRVSGSQETQYF
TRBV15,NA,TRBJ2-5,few,TGTGCCACCAGCAGAGGAGGTGGCACCCAAGAGACCCAGTACTTC,CATSRGGGTQETQYF
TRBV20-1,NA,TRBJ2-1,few,TGCAGTGCTAGAGATTTGAGGGAGCATGAGCAGTTCTTC,CSARDLREHEQFF
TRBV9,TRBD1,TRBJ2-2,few,TGTGCCACGAGGGGGGGACAGGGAATAACCGGGGAGCTGTTTTTT,CATRGGQGITGELFF
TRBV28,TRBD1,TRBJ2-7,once,TGTGCCGGCCGGGACAGCCTCTACGAGCAGTACTTC,CAGRDSLYEQYF
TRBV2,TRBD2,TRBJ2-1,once,TGTGCCAGCAGTGAGCCCCCAGCGGGAGGGCCTCGGGATGAGCAGTTCTTC,CASSEPPAGGPRDEQFF
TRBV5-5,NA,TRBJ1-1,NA,TGTGCCAGCAGCCACTTTCCAGGGATGGTAGGGGACACTGAAGCTTTCTTT,CASSHFPGMVGDTEAFF
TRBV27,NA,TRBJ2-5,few,TGTGCCAGCATTTGGAGAGAGACCCAGTACTTC,CASIWRETQYF
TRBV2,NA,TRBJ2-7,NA,TGTGCCAGCAGGAGCCAACAGGGTTTCGGTACGGGCGAGCAGTACTTC,CASRSQQGFGTGEQYF
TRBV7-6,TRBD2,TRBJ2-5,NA,TGTGCCAGCAGCTTATCACCAGCGGGAGTGGGAGAGACCCAGTACTTC,CASSLSPAGVGETQYF
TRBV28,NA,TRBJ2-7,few,TGTGCCAGCAGCTTCCCCTCCGACGGAGCCTACGAGCAGTACTTC,CASSFPSDGAYEQYF
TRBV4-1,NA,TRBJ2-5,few,TGCGCCAGCAGCATCGACAGCTTCGGGGAGACCCAGTACTTC,CASSIDSFGETQYF
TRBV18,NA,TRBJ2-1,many,TGTGCCAGCTCACCAGCAGGGTTGACCTACAATGAGCAGTTCTTC,CASSPAGLTYNEQFF
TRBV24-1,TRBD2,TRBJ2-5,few,TGTGCCACCAGTGATGTCGGGACTAGAGGAGAGACCCAGTACTTC,CATSDVGTRGETQYF
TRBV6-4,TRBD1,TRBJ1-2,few,TGTGCCAGCAGTGATCAGGGGGCGAATGGCTACACCTTC,CASSDQGANGYTF
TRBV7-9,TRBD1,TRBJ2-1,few,TGTGCCAGCAGCTTAGCGACAGGGGCCAATGAGCAGTTCTTC,CASSLATGANEQFF
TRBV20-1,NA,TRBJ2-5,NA,TGCAGTGCTTCTGATCTAGCTTGGCAAGAGACCCAGTACTTC,CSASDLAWQETQYF
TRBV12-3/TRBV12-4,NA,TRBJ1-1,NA,TGTGCCAGCAGGATAGAGGGTGAAGCTTTCTTT,CASRIEGEAFF
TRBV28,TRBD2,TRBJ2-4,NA,TGTGCCACCTCCCCTCAACCGGGGGGGGCCAACATTCAGTACTTC,CATSPQPGGANIQYF
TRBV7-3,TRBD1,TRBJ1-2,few,TGTGCCAGCAGCTTAAACTACGGGACAGGGACTAACTATGGCTACACCTTC,CASSLNYGTGTNYGYTF
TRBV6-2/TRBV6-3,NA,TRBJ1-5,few,TGTGCCAGCAGTTACTCTTCCGGGACACCAAATCAGCCCCAGCATTTT,CASSYSSGTPNQPQHF
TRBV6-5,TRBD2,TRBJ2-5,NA,TGTGCCAGCAGTGACAGGACTAGCGGGGAGACCCAGTACTTC,CASSDRTSGETQYF
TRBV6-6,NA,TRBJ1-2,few,TGTGCCAGCATCGAGGGGGGAAGAGACTATGGCTACACCTTC,CASIEGGRDYGYTF
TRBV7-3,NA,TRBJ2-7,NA,TGTGCCAGCAGCGAGAACGGTTACAATGAGCAGTACTTC,CASSENGYNEQYF
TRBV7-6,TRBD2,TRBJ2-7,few,TGTGCCAGCAGCCGTACCCTAACTTCGTCTAGCGGGAGCGGCTACGAGCAGTACTTC,CASSRTLTSSSGSGYEQYF
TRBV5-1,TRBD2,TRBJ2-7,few,TGCGCCAGCAGCAACCAGCGGGATTCCTACGAGCAGTACTTC,CASSNQRDSYEQYF
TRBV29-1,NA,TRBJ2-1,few,TGCAGCGTTAGACAGCAGCTCTCCTACAATGAGCAGTTCTTC,CSVRQQLSYNEQFF
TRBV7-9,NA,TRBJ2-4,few,TGTGCCAGCAGCGCCGGAGGGCCGGGAAACATTCAGTACTTC,CASSAGGPGNIQYF
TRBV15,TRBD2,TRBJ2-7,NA,TGTGCCACCAGCAGATTAGCGGGAGGTTCCTACGAGCAGTACTTC,CATSRLAGGSYEQYF
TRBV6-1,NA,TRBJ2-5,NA,TGTGCCAGCAGAAGAAGCAGGGATCGGGAGACCCAGTACTTC,CASRRSRDRETQYF
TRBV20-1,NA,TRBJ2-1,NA,TGCAGTGCTAGAGATGTTGGGCGAGCCGTAGCTAATGAGCAGTTCTTC,CSARDVGRAVANEQFF
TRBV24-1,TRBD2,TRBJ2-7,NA,TGTGCCACCAGTGAGGCTGCTTCGCGGGAGGCCGTCTGGGAGCAGTACTTC,CATSEAASREAVWEQYF
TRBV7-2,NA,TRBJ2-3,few,TGTGCCAGCAGGGGGAGTCGGTTAACGGATACGCAGTATTTT,CASRGSRLTDTQYF
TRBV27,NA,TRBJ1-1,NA,TGTGCCAGCAGTTTTAGTGGTTATACTGAAGCTTTCTTT,CASSFSGYTEAFF
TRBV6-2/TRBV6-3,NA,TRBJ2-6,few,TGTGCCAGCAGCCCCACTTATAGCTCTGGGGCCAACGTCCTGACTTTC,CASSPTYSSGANVLTF
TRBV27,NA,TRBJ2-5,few,TGTGCCAGCAGTTTTGTTCTCAACCAAGAGACCCAGTACTTC,CASSFVLNQETQYF
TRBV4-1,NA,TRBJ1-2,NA,TGCGCCAGCAGCCAAGTTCCACCTTGTGGCTACACCTTC,CASSQVPPCGYTF
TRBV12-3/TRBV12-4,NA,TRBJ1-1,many,TGTGCCAGCAGTTCCTCCGGGGTTTGGGGTCGAGAAGCTTTCTTT,CASSSSGVWGREAFF
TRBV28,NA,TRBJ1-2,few,TGTGCCAGCACCCAGGGAGGCAAGGGCTACACCTTC,CASTQGGKGYTF
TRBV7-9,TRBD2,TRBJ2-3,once,TGTGCCAGCAGACTACCCCCCTCTAGCGGAAGCACAGATACGCAGTATTTT,CASRLPPSSGSTDTQYF
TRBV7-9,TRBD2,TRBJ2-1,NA,TGTGCCAGCAGCTTAGGTAAACCCCGACTAGCGGGAAGCATTGAGCAGTTCTTC,CASSLGKPRLAGSIEQFF
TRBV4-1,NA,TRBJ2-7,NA,TGCGCCAGCAGCCAAGCGAACTCGGGACGTCACTACGAGCAGTACTTC,CASSQANSGRHYEQYF
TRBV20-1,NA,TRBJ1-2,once,TGCAGTGCCAAGGCAGGGGACTATGGCTACACCTTC,CSAKAGDYGYTF
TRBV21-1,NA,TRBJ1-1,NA,TGTGCCAGCAGCAAAGAAGGGCGGATCAGAGGGACTGAAGCTTTCTTT,CASSKEGRIRGTEAFF
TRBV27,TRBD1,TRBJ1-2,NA,TGTGCCAGCAGTTCAGGGACAGGAGATTATGGCTACACCTTC,CASSSGTGDYGYTF
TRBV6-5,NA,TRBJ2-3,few,TGTGCCAGCAGTTATGGGCGTCGGGATACGCAGTATTTT,CASSYGRRDTQYF
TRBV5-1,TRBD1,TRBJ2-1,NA,TGCGCCAGCAGCTTGGTCGGGGACAGGGGGATGGGGGCTGAGCAGTTCTTC,CASSLVGDRGMGAEQFF
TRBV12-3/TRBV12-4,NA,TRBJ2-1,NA,TGTGCCAGCAGTTTAGGAGATTTCGAGCAGTTCTTC,CASSLGDFEQFF